This is a list of T cell receptor beta chains from one sample in a study of OX40 agonist ivuxolimab in advanced cancers. Only in-frame clones appear in the TCRdb table, and some are missing; sequencing was by immunoSEQ multiplex PCR. The data contain tens of thousands of clones, approximately 91% of them singletons. The material was CD4+ or CD8+ T cells sorted from blood, obtained in a trial of the OX40 agonist ivuxolimab. These receptors all come from an adult with an advanced solid tumor such as melanoma, head and neck, liver or kidney cancer. Each CDR3 is given with its conserved first and last residue. Each record gives: V gene, clone size, D gene, J gene, CDR3 protein, CDR3 DNA. D genes are given only for firm matches. Only some rows state a clone size, as once, few, many or a class for expanded clones.

>TRBV19|-|TRBD2|TRBJ2-1
CATLPLAGVRNEQFF
TGTGCCACTCTACCTCTAGCGGGAGTTAGGAATGAGCAGTTCTTC
>TRBV30|-|-|TRBJ2-5
CAWTWQTGKETQYF
TGTGCCTGGACCTGGCAGACAGGAAAAGAGACCCAGTACTTC
>TRBV9|-|-|TRBJ2-1
CASSVQGGRASNEQFF
TGTGCCAGCAGCGTGCAAGGGGGGAGGGCCTCCAATGAGCAGTTCTTC
>TRBV27|-|TRBD2|TRBJ2-3
CASGAWLAGADTQYF
TGTGCCAGCGGGGCCTGGCTAGCGGGAGCAGATACGCAGTATTTT
>TRBV27|few|TRBD2|TRBJ2-5
CASSFALAGAETQYF
TGTGCCAGCAGCTTCGCACTAGCGGGAGCAGAGACCCAGTACTTC
>TRBV9|-|-|TRBJ1-1
CASSWGNRATEAFF
TGTGCCAGCAGTTGGGGGAACAGGGCGACTGAAGCTTTCTTT
>TRBV5-1|once|TRBD2|TRBJ2-1
CASSLAGNEQFF
TGCGCCAGCAGCTTAGCGGGGAATGAGCAGTTCTTC
>TRBV5-1|once|-|TRBJ2-1
CASRRGVDRASYNEQFF
TGCGCCAGCAGGAGAGGGGTAGATCGGGCGTCCTACAATGAGCAGTTCTTC
>TRBV21-1|-|-|TRBJ1-2
CASSKWAPASNYGYTF
TGTGCCAGCAGCAAATGGGCTCCAGCTTCAAACTATGGCTACACCTTC
>TRBV5-1|-|-|TRBJ2-1
CASSLAGTTGDEQFF
TGCGCCAGCAGCTTGGCTGGGACAACTGGGGATGAGCAGTTCTTC
>TRBV15|-|-|TRBJ2-1
CATRPSNSYNEQFF
TGTGCCACCAGGCCTAGCAACTCCTACAATGAGCAGTTCTTC
>TRBV29-1|-|-|TRBJ1-2
CSVLPPSLLNYGYTF
TGCAGCGTCCTACCTCCCAGCCTTCTTAACTATGGCTACACCTTC
>TRBV5-1|-|TRBD1|TRBJ2-1
CASSPGQGDNEQFF
TGCGCCAGCAGCCCCGGACAGGGGGACAATGAGCAGTTCTTC
>TRBV7-2|-|TRBD2|TRBJ2-5
CASSFGTSVETQYF
TGTGCCAGCAGCTTTGGGACTAGCGTGGAGACCCAGTACTTC
>TRBV9|-|TRBD2|TRBJ2-6
CASSVYPGLAGAGANVLTF
TGTGCCAGCAGCGTATATCCGGGACTAGCGGGAGCTGGGGCCAACGTCCTGACTTTC
>TRBV28|-|-|TRBJ1-2
CASSLFGEYGYTF
TGTGCCAGCAGCCTTTTTGGGGAGTATGGCTACACCTTC
>TRBV7-9|-|-|TRBJ2-2
CASSVLDTGELFF
TGTGCCAGCAGCGTTTTGGACACCGGGGAGCTGTTTTTT
>TRBV29-1|-|-|TRBJ2-7
CSVGGARDSYEQYF
TGCAGCGTTGGGGGGGCGAGGGACTCCTACGAGCAGTACTTC
>TRBV5-1|-|-|TRBJ2-5
CASTKGRKQETQYF
TGCGCCAGCACCAAGGGACGGAAACAAGAGACCCAGTACTTC
>TRBV9|-|-|TRBJ2-5
CASSVGGVRETQYF
TGTGCCAGCAGCGTAGGGGGCGTGAGAGAGACCCAGTACTTC
>TRBV4-2|-|-|TRBJ2-4
CASSQGAGKNIQYF
TGTGCCAGCAGCCAAGGGGCAGGCAAAAACATTCAGTACTTC
>TRBV19|-|TRBD1|TRBJ2-6
CASSPRQGSGANVLTF
TGTGCCAGTAGTCCACGACAGGGATCTGGGGCCAACGTCCTGACTTTC
>TRBV14|-|TRBD2|TRBJ2-3
CASSQGMKGMASGRSTDTQYF
TGTGCCAGCAGCCAAGGAATGAAGGGGATGGCTAGCGGGAGAAGCACAGATACGCAGTATTTT
>TRBV28|-|-|TRBJ1-3
CASSPQVPVGNTIYF
TGTGCCAGCAGCCCACAAGTCCCCGTTGGAAACACCATATATTTT
>TRBV5-1|-|TRBD1|TRBJ2-7
CASQGQGIYEQYF
TGCGCCAGCCAGGGACAGGGGATTTACGAGCAGTACTTC
>TRBV6-6|-|-|TRBJ2-1
CASSSLVPGEQFF
TGTGCCAGCAGTTCCCTGGTCCCTGGTGAGCAGTTCTTC
>TRBV27|few|-|TRBJ1-2
CASRDRTDNYGYTF
TGTGCCAGCAGGGACAGAACCGATAACTATGGCTACACCTTC
>TRBV7-9|-|TRBD1|TRBJ1-1
CASSSRTGSNTEAFF
TGTGCCAGCAGCTCACGGACAGGCTCGAACACTGAAGCTTTCTTT
>TRBV6-5|-|-|TRBJ1-2
CASSSSVPLNYGYTF
TGTGCCAGCAGTTCTTCAGTTCCCCTTAACTATGGCTACACCTTC
>TRBV30|-|-|TRBJ1-4
CAWSGTTAGREKLFF
TGTGCCTGGAGTGGTACAACAGCGGGCCGTGAAAAACTGTTTTTT
>TRBV6-5|-|-|TRBJ1-5
CASRGTNQPQHF
TGTGCCAGCAGGGGGACCAATCAGCCCCAGCATTTT
>TRBV7-2|-|TRBD1|TRBJ1-2
CASSTQYGTGVGYTF
TGTGCCAGCAGCACGCAGTACGGGACAGGGGTAGGCTACACCTTC
>TRBV27|few|TRBD1|TRBJ1-2
CASRSTGGYGYTF
TGTGCCAGCAGGTCGACAGGGGGATATGGCTACACCTTC
>TRBV5-1|-|-|TRBJ2-7
CASSQGPDRPGIYEQYF
TGCGCCAGCAGCCAAGGACCGGACCGTCCCGGGATTTACGAGCAGTACTTC
>TRBV11-2|-|-|TRBJ2-3
CASSPTTDTQYF
TGTGCCAGCAGCCCAACCACAGATACGCAGTATTTT
>TRBV30|-|-|TRBJ2-7
CAWRGASPTYEQYF
TGTGCCTGGAGGGGGGCCTCCCCGACCTACGAGCAGTACTTC
>TRBV19|-|TRBD1|TRBJ1-2
CASTRTGVGGYTF
TGTGCCAGTACCCGGACAGGGGTCGGGGGCTACACCTTC
>TRBV18|-|TRBD1|TRBJ1-2
CASSPRDRDYGYTF
TGTGCCAGCTCACCACGGGACAGGGACTATGGCTACACCTTC
>TRBV7-9|-|-|TRBJ1-3
CASSLNAADGNTIYF
TGTGCCAGCAGCCTGAATGCGGCCGACGGAAACACCATATATTTT
>TRBV2|-|-|TRBJ2-7
CASSQAPVGVFDEQYF
TGTGCCAGCAGCCAGGCCCCTGTAGGGGTGTTTGACGAGCAGTACTTC
>TRBV5-4|-|TRBD2|TRBJ2-3
CASSLRLAGGTDTQYF
TGTGCCAGCAGCTTGCGTCTAGCGGGAGGCACAGATACGCAGTATTTT
>TRBV7-6|-|-|TRBJ1-5
CASSLELGTPQHF
TGTGCCAGCAGCTTAGAGTTAGGGACGCCCCAGCATTTT
>TRBV6-5|-|TRBD1|TRBJ1-2
CASSVVGQGNFGYTF
TGTGCCAGCAGCGTAGTAGGACAGGGCAATTTTGGCTACACCTTC
>TRBV30|-|-|TRBJ1-3
CAWSVWRAGGNTIYF
TGTGCCTGGAGTGTGTGGAGGGCGGGAGGAAACACCATATATTTT
>TRBV29-1|-|-|TRBJ2-3
CSADLFTDTQYF
TGCAGCGCGGATCTCTTCACAGATACGCAGTATTTT
>TRBV5-1|once|TRBD1|TRBJ1-2
CASSHWGTDYGYTF
TGCGCCAGCAGCCACTGGGGGACAGACTATGGCTACACCTTC
>TRBV30|few|-|TRBJ1-1
CAWSRQRNTEAFF
TGTGCCTGGAGTCGACAAAGGAACACTGAAGCTTTCTTT
>TRBV18|few|-|TRBJ1-5
CASSPAQGTGQPQHF
TGTGCCAGCTCACCGGCGCAGGGGACGGGGCAGCCCCAGCATTTT